This note documents a single T cell receptor (beta chain) sequence. The antigen remains undetermined. The data are from a study of cytomegalovirus exposure and HLA in healthy donors. Study context: Earlier, 200 million or so T cells were analyzed, and 117 million unique TCR beta sequences were found among them.

The PCR had 60 Vbeta and 13 Jbeta primers. Data came from immunoSEQ multiplex PCR; TCRdb stores just in-frame clones and leaves some out. The sample consists of 130,000 to 150,000 clones, approximately 79% of them appearing once. Study-wide results and caveats: TCR beta chain V- and J-gene trimming was linked, in a later analysis, to a missense variant in DCLRE1C. Across donors, presence/absence analyses took sequencing depth to be roughly uniform. It emerged from a later analysis that several of the most significant clusters appeared to be linked to common viral pathogens.

Germline CDR1 is SGDLS and CDR2 is YYNGEE. V shed 4 bases, J shed 0 bases, and the junction held 8 bases outside the gene matches. The CDR3 extends over 17 amino acids. Material for sequencing was PBMCs. This receptor was taken from a woman between 40 and 50 years old in good health and CMV-seropositive. The gene calls are TRBV9 and TRBJ2-1; TRBD2 agrees at 9 bases. CDR3 nucleotide sequence: TGTGCCAGCAGCCCGTCTAGCGGGGCGTCCTCCTACAATGAGCAGTTCTTC. Encoded protein: CASSPSSGASSYNEQFF.